This TCR beta chain was recovered during a study of shared clonotypes between healthy human individuals (dated by TCRdb to about 2020). A note on the overall study: The cohort comprised a couple of women and a few men aged 18 to 49 years. Per donor, three plates each were used for CD4 naive and CD4 memory, two for CD8 naive, and one for CD8 memory. The study deeply sequenced blood TCR repertoires of several healthy adults to estimate repertoire size and the extent of clonotype sharing between individuals. Different laboratories and diverse techniques were used to prepare libraries and sequence TCR repertoires, to increase sequencing depth and limit assay-specific biases. Leukapheresis yielded between about 0.9 and 8.9 billion PBMCs per donor.

TCR CDR3 regions were amplified from genomic DNA by multiplex PCR using the deep immunoSEQ assay. For each cell subset, the extracted genomic DNA was distributed evenly across all wells of several immunoSEQ 96-well plates, and each plate served as one replicate. For sorted subsets, about 200 ng genomic DNA, equal to about 30,000 T cell genomes, was loaded into each replicate PCR. Purified libraries were measured with a Qubit 3.0 fluorometer, size-checked on a Bioanalyzer 2100, and measured again with the KAPA Library Quantification kit. Every immunoSEQ 96-well plate was sequenced on a dedicated single-read 150-cycle Illumina NextSeq 550 flow cell. The original pipeline was this. Because the immunoSEQ output held only junctional sequences and lacked quality scores, the filtering could not match the filtering applied to full-length reads. Sequences were annotated with PyIR, a Python wrapper for IgBLAST v1.9, using IMGT germline references to assign V/J genes and CDR3. Reads with weak V/J assignments (E-value above 1e-6), missing CDR3, stop codons, out-of-frame junctions, or ambiguous translated residues were removed. V3J clonotypes were defined by identical inferred V gene, J gene, and CDR3 amino acid sequence. Percentage overlap between repertoires was computed as shared unique clonotypes divided by the size of the smaller repertoire. Repertoire richness was assessed with RTK rarefaction, the Chao1 estimator, and Recon v2.1 estimates of unobserved clonotypes. Generation probabilities for all TCRbeta clonotypes obtained by the gDNA method from a few donors were computed using OLGA. What TCRdb holds here is the immuneACCESS table cut down to in-frame rearrangements. Part of the clones is not present; checked against another copy, under half of the missing clones reflect an unresolved V gene, and the others are unexplained. V, J and clone size reflect that table, while D and trimming were determined from the DNA. For this sample the table gives over 850,000 clones, of which 75% to 85% were detected only once. The leading ten clones occupy roughly 0.56% of the sample.

The donors were healthy, HIV-negative adults with no recently reported acute infections or vaccinations. Only Caucasian adults living in Nashville, Tennessee, USA were represented among the donors. Magnetic negative selection was used to enrich CD4+ T cells, after which naive cells were positively selected on CD45RA and the negative fraction became the memory subset. Blood was collected by leukapheresis, and PBMCs were isolated by Ficoll-Histopaque density gradient centrifugation and then cryopreserved in liquid nitrogen vapor phase. Analytical flow cytometry was used to check the purity and quantity of every magnetically sorted T cell population. Each sorted fraction had its genomic DNA isolated and then quantified by UV absorbance on a Nanodrop 2000c. CDR1 and CDR2, per the germline V gene, are MGHRA and YSYEKL. The CDR3 runs 15 amino acids, cysteine and phenylalanine included. Solely the CDR3 DNA is kept, with 45 bases framed from the first base. V is shortened by 6 bases, J by 3 bases, and the region joining them spans 15 bases.

In regard to this clone: No antigen is known for it. The sample holds no much larger clone one base away, and base qualities are not on file.

What the work shows at the level of the full study, not this receptor alone: Pairwise subsampling led to the expectation that sequencing depth would affect the degree of clonotype sharing among donors. Naive subsets generally had larger estimated clonotype richness than memory subsets. Because the study included only a small number of donors, the genetic and exposure-history diversity represented was limited. Even with the large sequencing depth, rarefaction of the sorted-subset datasets indicated that sequencing was incomplete. Higher generation probabilities were observed for clonotypes shared by all four sorted-subset donors than for non-shared clonotypes. Only blood was sampled, and tissue TCR repertoires likely differ from those in blood. Sharing across a few donors was observed for roughly 5.4% of naive CD4, about 4% of naive CD8, roughly 2.4% of memory CD4, and roughly 0.4% of memory CD8 clonotypes.

The sequence was obtained from a man between 18 and 35 years old in good health. Some clones in this sample may be carry-over from other donors' samples. The chain was built from TRBV4-1 and TRBJ1-3; TRBD1 is a possible D gene, resting on 5 matching bases. Sequenced material: memory CD4+ T cells from PBMCs. The sample's cell subset or site label, in plain terms: CD45RA-negative fraction. In nucleotide form, the sequence is TGCGCCAGCAGTTCCGGGACGGGAGGTGGAAACACCATATATTTT. Its protein product is CASSSGTGGGNTIYF.